Following are 6 T cell receptor beta chains from one sample sequenced in a study of a mutant IDH1 vaccine in newly diagnosed glioma. As to time point: week 35, safety follow-up. Topical imiquimod was applied with each vaccine dose, which held 300 ug of mutant IDH1 20-mer peptide. These receptors have no known antigen. TCRdb's table, derived via immunoSEQ multiplex PCR, lists solely in-frame clones and lacks some. This sample yields around 50,000 clones, of which around four fifths are seen a single time; 4.1% belongs to the top ten. The sequencing here drew on PBMCs, taken from a glioma patient whose treatment included an IDH1 peptide vaccine. Receptor source: a woman between 18 and 29 years old with glioma.

Comments on this clone: The sample has other DNA sequences that encode this CDR3 too. V usage is TRBV19 and J usage is TRBJ1-1; D not resolved. The CDR3 runs 13 residues. Germline loops: CDR1 LNHDA, CDR2 SQIVND (reference sequence). Trimming removed 3 bases from V and 1 base from J, with 6 bases in between. The CDR3 spells CASSIGQNTEAFF. In DNA form, the CDR3 reads TGTGCCAGTAGTATCGGCCAGAACACTGAAGCTTTCTTT.

CDR3 region: CASSLGGQGYEQYF. The CDR3 DNA sequence: TGTGCCAGCAGCTTAGGGGGACAGGGCTACGAGCAGTACTTC. J is TRBJ2-7 and V is TRBV7-2; TRBD1 agrees at 9 bases. V lost 1 base and J lost 3; bases outside the gene matches: 1. Germline lookup yields CDR1 SGHTA and CDR2 FQGNSA. The CDR3 length is 14 residues.

The CDR3 sequence: CAVKGTGLDSGNTIYF. In nucleotides, the CDR3 is TGTGCCGTGAAAGGGACAGGGCTTGACTCTGGAAACACCATATATTTT. The V call is TRBV19, the J call TRBJ1-3; TRBD1 matches 9 bases. The CDR3 is made up of 16 amino acids. The V and J ends lost 11 bases and 0 bases, in that order; junction bases with no gene match: 11. Germline-derived CDR1 and CDR2 are LNHDA and SQIVND (reference sequence).

This clone occurred a few times. The CDR3 DNA is TGTGCCAGCAGTCCCCTGGTAGGGGGTCCGGCTTTCTTT. Its protein product is CASSPLVGGPAFF. This chain uses TRBV2 with TRBJ1-1, with D perhaps TRBD1 (6 bases). This CDR3 comprises 13 residues. Trimming removed 5 bases from V and 11 bases from J, with 18 bases in between. In germline, CDR1 is SNHLY, CDR2 FYNNEI.

The genes are TRBV11-2 and TRBJ1-1; no clear D. The germline V gene has CDR1 SGHAT and CDR2 FQNNGV. V was clipped by 0 bases and J by 5 bases, with 7 bases between them. This CDR3 region has 13 residues. The CDR3, as DNA: TGTGCCAGCAGCTTAGATCGGGGAACTGAAGCTTTCTTT. As protein: CASSLDRGTEAFF. The complete variable domain, with remaining parts taken from reference TRBV11-2 and TRBJ1-1, reads EAGVAQSPRYKIIEKRQSVAFWCNPISGHATLYWYQQILGQGPKLLIQFQNNGVVDDSQLPKDRFSAERLKGVDSTLKIQPAKLEDSAVYLCASSLDRGTEAFFGQGTRLTVV.

The chain combines TRBV11-2 with TRBJ1-5, with TRBD1 matching 11 bases. From germline, CDR1 is SGHAT and CDR2 FQNNGV. There are 15 residues in the CDR3. V dropped 5 bases and J dropped 5; count of bases not matched to a gene: 5. CDR3 sequence (DNA): TGTGCCAGCAGCCCGGACAGGGGGCGTCATCAGCCCCAGCATTTT. This sequence encodes CASSPDRGRHQPQHF.